This is a list of T cell receptor beta chains from one sample in a study of post-analysis software for immune sequencing data. TCRdb redid the calling of the PCR reads with MiXCR, one entry per CDR3 protein. This sample has roughly 540,000 distinct CDR3 sequences, with 34% found just once. The sequenced material came from blood. These receptors were taken from a girl aged 2-17 years with multiple sclerosis. Both conserved end residues are part of each CDR3. The order of the fields is CDR3 length, J gene, clone size, D gene, V gene, CDR3 protein, CDR3 DNA. D genes are given only for firm matches. Some rows mark clone size as missing; the rest say once, few, many or name a class of expanded clone.

>16|TRBJ2-5|few|NA|TRBV5-5
CASSLGGLSYQETQYF
TGTGCCAGCAGCTTGGGAGGACTATCGTACCAAGAGACCCAGTACTTC
>14|TRBJ1-1|NA|NA|TRBV5-1
CASSLATLNTEAFF
TGCGCCAGCAGCTTGGCGACATTGAACACTGAAGCTTTCTTT
>18|TRBJ2-3|few|NA|TRBV2
CASSPGGLQGLNTDTQYF
TGTGCCAGCAGTCCAGGAGGCTTACAGGGCTTGAACACAGATACGCAGTATTTT
>17|TRBJ2-5|NA|NA|TRBV9
CASSVDPGGTIQETQYF
TGTGCCAGCAGCGTAGACCCAGGGGGGACCATACAAGAGACCCAGTACTTC
>16|TRBJ2-7|NA|NA|TRBV5-6
CASSPEPRAGGAEQYF
TGTGCCAGCAGCCCTGAGCCCAGGGCAGGGGGGGCCGAGCAGTACTTC
>14|TRBJ2-5|NA|TRBD1|TRBV24-1
CATSPEGAGETQYF
TGTGCCACCAGCCCTGAGGGGGCGGGAGAGACCCAGTACTTC
>15|TRBJ2-7|many|TRBD2|TRBV9
CASSPRGGSSYEQYF
TGTGCCAGCAGCCCCCGGGGAGGGAGCTCCTACGAGCAGTACTTC
>13|TRBJ2-3|few|NA|TRBV6-4
CASSEGRTDTQYF
TGTGCCAGCAGTGAAGGCAGAACAGATACGCAGTATTTT
>12|TRBJ2-1|NA|NA|TRBV20-1
CSARGAGLFRFF
TGCAGTGCTAGGGGGGCGGGTCTTTTCAGGTTCTTC
>14|TRBJ1-1|NA|NA|TRBV18
CASSAQGSNTEAFF
TGTGCCAGCTCAGCACAGGGTTCGAACACTGAAGCTTTCTTT
>16|TRBJ2-1|NA|NA|TRBV5-1
CASRPTTGMVVQEQFF
TGCGCCAGCAGACCGACCACAGGGATGGTGGTCCAGGAGCAGTTCTTC
>12|TRBJ1-3|NA|NA|TRBV5-6
CASSLVTDTIYF
TGTGCCAGCAGCTTGGTCACTGACACCATATATTTT
>13|TRBJ2-7|NA|TRBD1|TRBV9
CASSGVTGAEQYF
TGTGCCAGCAGTGGTGTTACAGGGGCCGAGCAGTACTTC
>14|TRBJ1-2|NA|TRBD1|TRBV5-1
CASSFSRQGTGYTF
TGCGCCAGCAGCTTCTCAAGACAGGGAACTGGCTACACCTTC
>15|TRBJ2-5|NA|TRBD2|TRBV20-1
CSAPSSGGASETQYF
TGCAGTGCTCCAAGTAGCGGGGGGGCTTCAGAGACCCAGTACTTC
>13|TRBJ2-5|few|NA|TRBV7-6
CASSYSYQETQYF
TGTGCCAGCAGCTATTCGTACCAAGAGACCCAGTACTTC
>13|TRBJ2-5|NA|TRBD1|TRBV3-1
CASSQSTGSTQYF
TGTGCCAGCAGCCAATCGACAGGGAGTACCCAGTACTTC
>15|TRBJ1-2|few|NA|TRBV12-3/TRBV12-4
CASSFGTSSNYGYTF
TGTGCCAGCAGTTTCGGGACTTCGTCTAACTATGGCTACACCTTC
>15|TRBJ2-1|once|TRBD1|TRBV5-1
CASSIPGQVYNEQFF
TGCGCCAGCAGCATCCCGGGACAGGTATACAATGAGCAGTTCTTC
>17|TRBJ2-1|many|TRBD2|TRBV4-2
CASTSVQASGDYNEQFF
TGTGCCAGCACCTCGGTCCAGGCTAGCGGAGACTACAATGAGCAGTTCTTC
>15|TRBJ2-1|NA|TRBD2|TRBV20-1
CSAINPAGGKSEQFF
TGCAGTGCTATCAACCCAGCGGGGGGGAAAAGTGAGCAGTTCTTC
>14|TRBJ1-2|few|TRBD1|TRBV29-1
CSVGSQGAGYGYTF
TGCAGCGTTGGCTCACAGGGGGCGGGGTATGGCTACACCTTC
>14|TRBJ2-1|few|TRBD2|TRBV20-1
CSAMRGDGYNEQFF
TGCAGTGCTATGCGGGGGGATGGCTACAATGAGCAGTTCTTC
>15|TRBJ1-1|NA|NA|TRBV4-1
CASSQDPPAGTEAFF
TGCGCCAGCAGCCAAGATCCCCCTGCTGGCACTGAAGCTTTCTTT
>13|TRBJ1-1|many|NA|TRBV6-5
CASSYSFDTEAFF
TGTGCCAGCAGTTACTCGTTTGACACTGAAGCTTTCTTT
>13|TRBJ2-7|many|NA|TRBV7-9
CASSTSGRYEQYF
TGTGCCAGCAGCACCTCGGGGAGGTACGAGCAGTACTTC
>19|TRBJ2-1|few|TRBD1|TRBV15
CATSRDPWPSGQGFNEQFF
TGTGCCACCAGCAGAGATCCGTGGCCTTCGGGACAGGGTTTCAATGAGCAGTTCTTC
>14|TRBJ1-2|NA|NA|TRBV20-1
CSARVTDIVYGYTF
TGCAGTGCTAGAGTGACGGACATAGTCTATGGCTACACCTTC
>12|TRBJ1-1|NA|NA|TRBV10-3
CAISEGSGEAFF
TGTGCCATCAGTGAGGGGTCGGGTGAAGCTTTCTTT